The clone carrying this T cell receptor beta chain was seen a few times. Antigen specificity is unknown. One end of the junction does not line up with germline, which may come from a read error. This entry belongs to a study of blood T cells in healthy people across ages. Looking at the study overall: In model experiments, template switching was able to capture about one barcoded beta molecule for every two T cells that were present.

Germline V gene data show CDR1 as SGDLS and CDR2 as YYNGEE. The CDR3 loop spans 14 amino acids. It was approximately 10 milliliters of peripheral blood that were drawn from each donor. A J-beta primer mix and a sample-barcoded 5' primer were used in a second PCR of roughly 6 to 12 cycles. TCRdb reprocessed the 5' RACE reads via MiXCR and lists one record per CDR3 protein. The table has roughly 800,000 distinct CDR3 sequences, about 62% seen once. Overall study results and limits: Diversity estimated from one million T cells was considered an underestimate.

Sequenced input: blood. V and J are TRBV9 and TRBJ2-1; maybe TRBD2 (6 bases). The clonotype comes from a man between 25 and 39 years old in good health. In DNA, the CDR3 is TGTGCCTGCAGCGTTGGGGACTCGAGTCTTGAGCAGTTCTTC. Its translation is CACSVGDSSLEQFF.